This T cell receptor beta chain is drawn from a study of cytomegalovirus exposure and HLA in healthy donors. About the research overall: Unique TCRs numbering some 77 million, obtained from HLA-typed donors, made up an early data release.

The PCR had 60 Vbeta and 13 Jbeta primers. Original methodology: Among the unique TCR beta chains that a later analysis counted, about 81 million in all, around 11 million were shared. Measured with immunoSEQ multiplex PCR; TCRdb has only the in-frame clones, and not every one. V and J calls plus clone size are reproduced from that table; the DNA served to infer D and trimming. The sample shows more than 100,000 clones, around 85% of them seen only once. Germline lookup yields CDR1 SEHNR and CDR2 FQNEAQ (reference sequence). This CDR3 has 15 amino acids. V lost 4 bases and J lost 6, with 19 bases in between.

Sequencing was carried out using PBMCs. The chain joins TRBV7-9 to TRBJ2-7, with D perhaps TRBD1 (6 bases). The receptor was isolated from a young man in good health and CMV-seronegative. The CDR3 loop reads CASSSATGFSREQYF. In nucleotides, the CDR3 is TGTGCCAGCAGCTCTGCCACAGGGTTCAGTCGCGAGCAGTACTTC.